This T cell receptor beta chain was documented in a study of cytotoxic CD8 clonotypes in ibrutinib-treated CLL. At the level of the study: The study recorded mean values of approximately 260,000 productive templates and 90,000 to 100,000 productive rearrangements per sample. General observations from the study: The study found public clonotypes uncommon, contracting or stable on treatment.

Details on this clone: Its cognate antigen is unknown.

The data were produced by immunoSEQ multiplex PCR, yet TCRdb's version contains in-frame clones alone and is incomplete. Of about 50,000 clones in the sample, 57% are singletons; the top ten hold around a quarter. The V and J ends lost 2 bases and 0 bases respectively, with 13 bases between them. This CDR3 contains 16 residues. CDR1 KGHSH and CDR2 LQKENI come from the germline V gene. The clonotype was recovered from a human donor with chronic lymphocytic leukemia. Material: PBMCs, obtained after 24 months of ibrutinib treatment. The rearrangement uses TRBV18 and TRBJ2-5; a possible D gene is TRBD1 (6 bases). For the CDR3, the DNA is TGTGCCAGCTCACCATGGGGGCTTCGGTACCAAGAGACCCAGTACTTC. This translates into CASSPWGLRYQETQYF.